This record covers a single T cell receptor (beta chain). This clonotype is deemed medium-sized (0.01 to 0.1%). Its antigen remains unidentified. Per-nucleotide qualities are absent, and no much larger clonotype sits a single base away. Trimming accounts for 2 bases at V and 2 bases at J, while the number of junction bases matched to no gene is 6. The CDR3 spans 16 residues, from the cysteine through the phenylalanine. Of all the DNA, just the CDR3 is kept, 48 bases in frame from base 1. Library preparation employed 5' RACE. PCR with KAPA HiFi used TCRalpha or TCRbeta constant-region primers plus a P20EA primer, followed by nested second PCR with CA2 or CB2. Amplification of TCR genes was performed by unbiased adaptor ligation RT-PCR, in which reverse transcription was carried out with Superscript III and a polyT18-containing BSL-18E primer. Once second-strand synthesis and blunting were done, the P10EA/P20EA adaptor was ligated onto the 5' end of the cDNA, and NotI digestion came next. Both the first and second PCRs consisted of 20 to 25 cycles of 98 degrees C for 20 s, 65 degrees C for 30 s and 72 degrees C for 1 min. Amplicons were indexed with the Nextera XT Index kit v2 Set A, pooled equimolarly and quantified on a Qubit 2.0 Fluorometer. Sequencing used the Illumina MiSeq platform with 2x300 bp paired-end reads. As for how the authors treated the data: Using Repertoire Genesis software ver.1.0, reads were assigned to V and J genes based on the highest identity to IMGT reference sequences. CDR3 was defined from Cys104 to Phe118 plus Gly119 and translated, and unique sequence reads were defined by distinct V, J and CDR3 amino acids. Shared V|J combinations were chosen if significant in both a Fisher's exact test in edgeR and a Mann Whitney U test. After singletons were removed and 500 repertoire combinations were bootstrapped, the repertoire dissimilarity index was calculated using the R rdi package. TCRdb cleaned the public reads at Q25 with fastp, built clones with MiXCR and kept in-frame beta chains. Under each unique CDR3 protein, matching rows form one entry showing the most common genes and DNA. TCRdb, not the original authors, processed these V and J calls. The sample data list fewer than 7,000 distinct CDR3 sequences, and around a fifth of these were observed just once. The ten largest clones add up to around 30% of the sample.

The sample is drawn from a study of esophageal squamous cell carcinoma tumors (TCRdb year 2021). Study-wide context: Patients were split into immuno relation high and low groups by principal component analysis with K-means clustering of immunohistochemical T-cell and checkpoint marker values. Across the 9 to 10 cases, about 1,700,000 TCRalpha and over a million TCRbeta total reads were obtained, of which about 32,000 and 35,000 were unique. The goal of the study was to evaluate both the diversity of the TCR repertoire and the shared TCR repertoires of T cells inside the tumor environment of esophageal squamous cell carcinoma. In Japan, approximately 52 patients with esophageal squamous cell carcinoma who were treated surgically made up the wider cohort, which included approximately 21 high and 32 low immuno relation cases. TCR sequencing covered around 10 patients: five randomly selected high immuno relation cases and five background-matched low immuno relation cases. Study-wide conclusions, independent of this receptor: No difference in total TCR repertoire counts was observed between groups, whereas significant repertoire counts were found to be higher in the high immuno relation group. TCR repertoire analysis included only a few cases, and CDR3 clonotype-level investigation was not performed. Because TCRalphabeta repertoire variation was large, shared V|J recombination candidates may have been selected by chance. Of the approximately 11 cases, a few showed one dominant TCRalpha VJ recombination along with apparently reduced TCRalpha diversity. Because TCRalpha and TCRbeta chains were sequenced separately, chain pairing and recognized antigens remained unknown. Approximately 30 TRAV|TRAJ and fewer than 25 TRBV|TRBJ combinations appeared shared among high immuno relation cases, including TRAV13-1|TRAJ22 and TRBV7-9|TRBJ2-7.

Patients who received neoadjuvant chemotherapy or who lacked clinical information were excluded from enrollment. All of the TCR-sequenced cases shown were male, and each had a subtotal esophagectomy with 2- or 3-field lymphadenectomy. A Qiagen AllPrep kit was used to extract RNA from bulk tumor tissue sections, and T cells were not sorted. Until RNA extraction, small sections of tumor tissue removed at surgery were kept in RNAlater reagent at -80 degrees C. Sequencing was done on a sample of tumor tissue. This sequence uses TRBV12-3 or TRBV12-4 and TRBJ1-5, and TRBD1 matches 7 of the central bases. The TCR originated in a man aged 50 to 80 with esophageal squamous cell carcinoma. The CDR3 protein is CASSLPPGGGNQPQHF. The DNA sequence is given as TGTGCCAGCAGTTTACCCCCAGGGGGTGGCAATCAGCCCCAGCATTTT.